The text below deals with one T cell receptor beta chain. Its antigen is as yet unknown. Quantitative 5'-RACE was performed with molecular barcodes, and it yielded the TCR beta libraries. In TCRdb, the 5' RACE reads were re-called with MiXCR into one record per CDR3 protein. The data hold about 220,000 distinct CDR3 sequences, with 25% to 30% observed a single time. The CDR3 is 13 amino acids. Between the trimmed V and J ends, which lost 2 bases and 3 bases, there was a span of 9 bases. Germline V CDR1 and CDR2: SGHDT, YYEEEE. These data come from a study of CD8 T cells in ankylosing spondylitis. General study findings and limits: The clones that were linked to disease were reported to be significantly enriched in matched synovial fluid samples from ankylosing spondylitis patients.

Sequencing was performed on blood, either unsorted or a sorted T cell fraction (not recorded which). This clonotype was sampled from a male donor with ankylosing spondylitis or in good health (not recorded which). This chain links TRBV5-6 with TRBJ2-7; D remains ambiguous. The CDR3 coding sequence is TGTGCCAGCAGCTTCGGTTCAAACTACGAGCAGTACTTC. Protein: CASSFGSNYEQYF.